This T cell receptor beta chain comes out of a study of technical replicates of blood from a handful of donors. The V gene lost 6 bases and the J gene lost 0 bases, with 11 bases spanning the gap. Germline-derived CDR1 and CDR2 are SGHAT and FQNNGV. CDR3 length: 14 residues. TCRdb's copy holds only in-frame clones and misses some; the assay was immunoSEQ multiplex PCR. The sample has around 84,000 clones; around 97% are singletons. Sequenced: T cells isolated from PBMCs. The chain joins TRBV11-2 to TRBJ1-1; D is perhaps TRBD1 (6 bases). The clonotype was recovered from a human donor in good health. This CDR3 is CASRGAGVNTEAFF. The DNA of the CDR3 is TGTGCCAGCAGGGGGGCAGGAGTGAACACTGAAGCTTTCTTT.